This T cell receptor beta chain was recovered during a study of T-cell reconstitution after alpha-beta-depleted transplantation in children. The CDR3 length is 14 residues. Losses at the gene ends were 2 bases for V and 2 bases for J; bases not matched to a gene: 3. Germline V CDR1 and CDR2: SGHTA, FQGNSA. This clonotype was seen a handful of times. Its antigen is unknown. Findings and caveats of the study: Reports say that about two months after transplant, the alpha-beta T cells came out of several hundred graft clones that had expanded. The study traced high day-60 TCRbeta diversity in some patients to surviving recipient T cells and thymic progenitors. Newly produced T cells mostly accounted for T-cell counts and diversity one year post-transplant.

Unique molecular identifiers were used in preparing the TCRbeta library. One entry per CDR3 protein, called by TCRdb with MiXCR from the PCR reads. The sample holds 610,000 or so distinct CDR3 sequences; 25% to 30% are singletons and the top ten take approximately 33%. This clonotype originated in a boy under two years old with Wiskott-Aldrich syndrome, due to receive a stem cell transplant. The gene calls are TRBV7-2 and TRBJ2-7, with TRBD2 matching over 7 bases. The sample here was PBMCs, taken before TCRalphabeta/CD19-depleted stem cell transplant. CDR3 loop: CASSLPGGAYEQYF. CDR3 nucleotides: TGTGCCAGCAGCTTACCGGGAGGTGCCTACGAGCAGTACTTC.